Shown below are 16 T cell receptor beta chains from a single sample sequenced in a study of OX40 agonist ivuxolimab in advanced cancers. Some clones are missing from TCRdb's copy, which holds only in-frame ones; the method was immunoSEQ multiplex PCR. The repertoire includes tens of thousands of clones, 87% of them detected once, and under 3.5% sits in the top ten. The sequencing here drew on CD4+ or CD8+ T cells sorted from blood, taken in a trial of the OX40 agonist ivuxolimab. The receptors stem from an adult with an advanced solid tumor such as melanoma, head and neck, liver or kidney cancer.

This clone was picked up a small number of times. CDR3 sequence: CASTRSFDSGNTIYF. The CDR3 nucleotides read TGTGCCAGCACCCGAAGCTTCGACTCTGGAAACACCATATATTTT. This rearrangement joins TRBV6-1 to TRBJ1-3, with D uncertain. Germline CDR1 MNHNS, CDR2 SASEGT. V lost 7 bases and J lost 0, with 13 bases in between. The CDR3 is 15 residues long.

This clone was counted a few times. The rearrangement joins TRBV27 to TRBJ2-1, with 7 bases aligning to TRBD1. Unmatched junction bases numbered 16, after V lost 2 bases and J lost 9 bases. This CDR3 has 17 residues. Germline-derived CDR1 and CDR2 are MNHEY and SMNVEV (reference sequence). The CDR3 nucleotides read TGTGCCAGCAGTTTAAAGGTCGGGACAGTTAGGACCGGTGAGCAGTTCTTC. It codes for CASSLKVGTVRTGEQFF.

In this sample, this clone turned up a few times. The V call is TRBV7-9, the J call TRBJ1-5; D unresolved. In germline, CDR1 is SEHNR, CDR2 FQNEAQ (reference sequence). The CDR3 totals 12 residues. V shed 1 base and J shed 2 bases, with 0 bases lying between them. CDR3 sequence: CASSLGNQPQHF. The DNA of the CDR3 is TGTGCCAGCAGCTTAGGCAATCAGCCCCAGCATTTT.

CDR3 sequence reads: CASSSGTGTGNTIYF. The CDR3 nucleotides read TGTGCCAGCAGTTCCGGGACAGGGACTGGAAACACCATATATTTT. The V and J genes are TRBV28 and TRBJ1-3; 9 bases agree with TRBD1. The CDR3 covers 15 residues. Germline-derived CDR1 and CDR2 are MDHEN and SYDVKM. Trimming removed 4 bases from V and 2 bases from J; junction bases left unmatched: 3.

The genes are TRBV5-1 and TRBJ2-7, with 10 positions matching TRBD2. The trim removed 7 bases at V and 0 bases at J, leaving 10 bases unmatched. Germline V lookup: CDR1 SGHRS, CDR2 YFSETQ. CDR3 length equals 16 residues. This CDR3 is CASGGTGTSDSYEQYF. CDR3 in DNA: TGCGCCAGCGGGGGCACCGGGACTAGCGACTCCTACGAGCAGTACTTC.

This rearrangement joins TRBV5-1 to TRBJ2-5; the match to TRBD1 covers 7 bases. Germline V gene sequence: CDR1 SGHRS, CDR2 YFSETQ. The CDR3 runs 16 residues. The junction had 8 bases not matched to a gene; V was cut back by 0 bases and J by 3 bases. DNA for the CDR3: TGCGCCAGCAGCTTGGGTGAAGGGGGCTATGAAGAGACCCAGTACTTC. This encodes CASSLGEGGYEETQYF.

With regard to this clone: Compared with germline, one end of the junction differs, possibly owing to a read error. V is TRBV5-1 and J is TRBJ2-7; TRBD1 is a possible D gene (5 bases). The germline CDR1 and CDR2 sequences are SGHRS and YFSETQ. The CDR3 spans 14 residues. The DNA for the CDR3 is TGCGCCAGCAGCTTGGTGGGGCACTCCGACGAGCAGTACTTC. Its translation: CASSLVGHSDEQYF.

CDR3 sequence reads: CASSLVAGTDTQYF. Here the CDR3 DNA reads TGTGCCAGCAGCTTAGTGGCGGGCACAGATACGCAGTATTTT. The chain joins TRBV7-2 to TRBJ2-3; D call uncertain. V was clipped by 1 base and J by 1 base, with 6 bases between them. Germline V lookup: CDR1 SGHTA, CDR2 FQGNSA. This CDR3 spans 14 amino acids. Variable domain in full (rest from reference TRBV7-2 and TRBJ2-3): GAGVSQSPSNKVTEKGKDVELRCDPISGHTALYWYRQSLGQGLEFLIYFQGNSAPDKSGLPSDRFSAERTGGSVSTLTIQRTQQEDSAVYLCASSLVAGTDTQYFGPGTRLTVL.

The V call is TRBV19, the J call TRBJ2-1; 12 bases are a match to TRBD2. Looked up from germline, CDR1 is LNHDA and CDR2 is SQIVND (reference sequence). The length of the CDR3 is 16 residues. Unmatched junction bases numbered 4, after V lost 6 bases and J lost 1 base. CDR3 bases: TGTGCCAGTAGAGCCGGGACTAGCGGGTCCTACAATGAGCAGTTCTTC. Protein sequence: CASRAGTSGSYNEQFF.

The CDR3 protein is CASSLAGTGSYEQFF. For the CDR3, the DNA is TGTGCCAGCAGCTTGGCCGGGACAGGTTCGTATGAGCAGTTCTTC. This chain connects TRBV7-2 to TRBJ2-1, with 8 nucleotides matching TRBD1. In germline, CDR1 is SGHTA, CDR2 FQGNSA. This CDR3 region has 15 residues. Trimming cost V 3 bases and J 8 bases; bases outside gene matches: 9. Combining the CDR3 with reference TRBV7-2 and TRBJ2-1 gives the whole variable domain GAGVSQSPSNKVTEKGKDVELRCDPISGHTALYWYRQSLGQGLEFLIYFQGNSAPDKSGLPSDRFSAERTGGSVSTLTIQRTQQEDSAVYLCASSLAGTGSYEQFFGPGTRLTVL.

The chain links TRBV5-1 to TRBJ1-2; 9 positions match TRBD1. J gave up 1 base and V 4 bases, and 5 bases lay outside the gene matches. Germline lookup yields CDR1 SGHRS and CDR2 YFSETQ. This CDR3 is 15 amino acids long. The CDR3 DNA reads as TGCGCCAGCAGCCCGGGACAGGGCCGTAACTATGGCTACACCTTC. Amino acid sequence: CASSPGQGRNYGYTF.

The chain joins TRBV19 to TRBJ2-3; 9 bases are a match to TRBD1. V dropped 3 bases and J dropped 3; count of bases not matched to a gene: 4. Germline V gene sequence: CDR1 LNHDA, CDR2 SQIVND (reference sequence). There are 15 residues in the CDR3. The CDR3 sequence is CASSMRDRATDTQYF. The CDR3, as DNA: TGTGCCAGTAGTATGCGGGACAGGGCTACAGATACGCAGTATTTT. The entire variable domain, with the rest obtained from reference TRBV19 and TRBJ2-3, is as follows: DGGITQSPKYLFRKEGQNVTLSCEQNLNHDAMYWYRQDPGQGLRLIYYSQIVNDFQKGDIAEGYSVSREKKESFPLTVTSAQKNPTAFYLCASSMRDRATDTQYFGPGTRLTVL.

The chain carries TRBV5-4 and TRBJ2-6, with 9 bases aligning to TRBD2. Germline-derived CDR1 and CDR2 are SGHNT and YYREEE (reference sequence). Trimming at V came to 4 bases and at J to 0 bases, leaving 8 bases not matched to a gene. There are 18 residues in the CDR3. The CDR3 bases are TGTGCCAGCAGCAATGGACTAGCGCCGAGCTCTGGGGCCAACGTCCTGACTTTC. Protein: CASSNGLAPSSGANVLTF.

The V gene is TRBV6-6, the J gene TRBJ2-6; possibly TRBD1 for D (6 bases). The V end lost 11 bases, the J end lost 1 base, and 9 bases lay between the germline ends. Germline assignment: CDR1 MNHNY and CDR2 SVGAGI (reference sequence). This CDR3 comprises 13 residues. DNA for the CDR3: TGTGCCCTGGGGACATCTGGGGCCAACGTCCTGACTTTC. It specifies CALGTSGANVLTF.

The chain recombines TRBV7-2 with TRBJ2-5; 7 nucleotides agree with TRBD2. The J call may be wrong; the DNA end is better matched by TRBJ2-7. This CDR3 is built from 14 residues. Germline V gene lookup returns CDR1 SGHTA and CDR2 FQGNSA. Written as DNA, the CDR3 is TGTGCCAGCAGCGAGACTAGCCAGCCCTACGAGCAGTACTTC. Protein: CASSETSQPYEQYF.

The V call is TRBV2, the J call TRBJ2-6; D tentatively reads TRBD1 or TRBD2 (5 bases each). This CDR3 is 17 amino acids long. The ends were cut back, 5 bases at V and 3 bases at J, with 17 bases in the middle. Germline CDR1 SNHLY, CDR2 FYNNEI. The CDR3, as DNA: TGTGCCAGCAGTTTCACCGGGACGAGGTTTGGGGCCAACGTCCTGACTTTC. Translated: CASSFTGTRFGANVLTF. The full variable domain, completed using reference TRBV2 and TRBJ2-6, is EPEVTQTPSHQVTQMGQEVILRCVPISNHLYFYWYRQILGQKVEFLVSFYNNEISEKSEIFDDQFSVERPDGSNFTLKIRSTKLEDSAMYFCASSFTGTRFGANVLTFGAGSRLTVL.